This T cell receptor beta chain comes out of a study of shared clonotypes between healthy human individuals. On the study more broadly: There were three CD4 naive, three CD4 memory, two CD8 naive and one CD8 memory plates per donor.

Using approximately 200 ng DNA, 30,000 or so T cell genomes, the sorted-subset replicate PCRs were run. The table came from immunoSEQ multiplex PCR; TCRdb's copy has only in-frame clones and leaves some out. The table has about 610,000 clones, roughly 96% seen once. The CDR3 runs to 12 residues. With 5 bases removed from V and 9 bases from J, the gap between germline ends came to 12 bases. CDR1 is SGHDT and CDR2 is YYEEEE in the germline V gene. Positive CCR7 selection of CD45RO-negative cells yielded the naive CD8 cells, and terminally differentiated effector memory CD45RA+ cells were excluded. Participating donors were healthy, HIV-negative adults free of recent acute infections or vaccinations.

The sample comprised naive CD8+ T cells sorted from blood. The V gene is TRBV5-6, the J gene TRBJ2-1, with D possibly being TRBD2 (5 bases). This clonotype was obtained from a woman between 25 and 40 years old in good health. This CDR3 is CASSFSGTEQFF. The CDR3 nucleotides are TGTGCCAGCAGTTTCAGCGGAACTGAGCAGTTCTTC.